These 5 T cell receptor beta chains were sequenced from one sample in a study of PD-1 blockade in classical Hodgkin lymphoma. All the patients suffered relapse after autologous stem cell transplantation, and brentuximab vedotin exposure differed. Generated by immunoSEQ multiplex PCR, the TCRdb table keeps only in-frame clones and is missing some. In the table there are 40,000 or so clones, 87% of which are singletons. Source: peripheral blood mononuclear cells (PBMCs), taken at baseline. The receptors were gathered from a human donor with classical Hodgkin lymphoma.

The chain employs TRBV15 and TRBJ2-1, with 11 bases that match TRBD2. Germline CDR1 LNHNV, CDR2 YYDKDF (reference sequence). This CDR3 contains 18 residues. J gave up 7 bases and V 2 bases, and 13 bases lay outside the gene matches. In nucleotides, the CDR3 is TGTGCCACCAGCAGATATATAACACTAGCGGGAGTAGATAATGAGCAGTTCTTC. It is translated as CATSRYITLAGVDNEQFF. The full variable domain, rest sourced from reference TRBV15 and TRBJ2-1, is DAMVIQNPRYQVTQFGKPVTLSCSQTLNHNVMYWYQQKSSQAPKLLFHYYDKDFNNEADTPDNFQSRRPNTSFCFLDIRSPGLGDTAMYLCATSRYITLAGVDNEQFFGPGTRLTVL.

This clone was detected a few times. The V call is TRBV5-5, the J call TRBJ1-2; D remains unclear. This CDR3 has 13 residues. V was cut by 2 bases and J by 5 bases, with 10 bases left in between. Germline V gene lookup returns CDR1 SGHKS and CDR2 YYEKEE (reference sequence). The CDR3 nucleotides read TGTGCCAGCAGCTTAGGGCAGTTTTATGGCTACACCTTC. It yields the protein CASSLGQFYGYTF.

The chain carries TRBV5-4 and TRBJ1-3; D unclear. Germline V gene sequence: CDR1 SGHNT, CDR2 YYREEE (reference sequence). The CDR3 sequence is 14 residues long. V gave up 0 bases and J gave up 2 bases, with 6 bases separating them. The CDR3 DNA reads as TGTGCCAGCAGCTTGGGGGGAGCTGGAAACACCATATATTTT. Its translation: CASSLGGAGNTIYF.

The chain carries TRBV7-2 and TRBJ2-5; 9 bases are a match to TRBD2. This CDR3 region has 16 residues. J lost 6 bases, V lost 5 bases, and 13 bases had no gene match. Per the germline V gene, CDR1 is SGHTA and CDR2 is FQGNSA. As DNA, the CDR3 is TGTGCCAGCAGCCCGTCCGCGGGAGGGCCGACCCAGACCCAGTACTTC. Translation gives CASSPSAGGPTQTQYF. The variable domain in full, with the rest retrieved from reference TRBV7-2 and TRBJ2-5, is GAGVSQSPSNKVTEKGKDVELRCDPISGHTALYWYRQSLGQGLEFLIYFQGNSAPDKSGLPSDRFSAERTGGSVSTLTIQRTQQEDSAVYLCASSPSAGGPTQTQYFGPGTRLLVL.

The chain is built from TRBV30 and TRBJ1-5, with 7 bases identical to TRBD1. Germline CDR1 reads GTSNPN; CDR2 reads SVGIG (reference sequence). The CDR3 loop spans 15 amino acids. Trimming removed 3 bases from V and 4 bases from J; junction bases left unmatched: 9. Here the CDR3 reads CAWSLPDRENQPQHF. For the CDR3, the DNA is TGTGCCTGGAGCCTTCCTGACAGGGAAAATCAGCCCCAGCATTTT.